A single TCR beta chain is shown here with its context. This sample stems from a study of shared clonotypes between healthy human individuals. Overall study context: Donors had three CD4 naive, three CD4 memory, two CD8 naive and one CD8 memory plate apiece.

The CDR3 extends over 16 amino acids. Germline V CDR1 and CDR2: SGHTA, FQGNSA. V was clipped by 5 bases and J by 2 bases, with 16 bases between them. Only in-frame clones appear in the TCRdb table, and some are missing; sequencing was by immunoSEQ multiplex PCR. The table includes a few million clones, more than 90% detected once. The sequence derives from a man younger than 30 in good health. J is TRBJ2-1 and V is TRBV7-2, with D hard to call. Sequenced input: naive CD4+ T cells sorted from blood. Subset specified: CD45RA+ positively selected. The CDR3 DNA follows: TGTGCCAGCAGCCGCTCCACGTTAAGGACCTACAATGAGCAGTTCTTC. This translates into CASSRSTLRTYNEQFF.